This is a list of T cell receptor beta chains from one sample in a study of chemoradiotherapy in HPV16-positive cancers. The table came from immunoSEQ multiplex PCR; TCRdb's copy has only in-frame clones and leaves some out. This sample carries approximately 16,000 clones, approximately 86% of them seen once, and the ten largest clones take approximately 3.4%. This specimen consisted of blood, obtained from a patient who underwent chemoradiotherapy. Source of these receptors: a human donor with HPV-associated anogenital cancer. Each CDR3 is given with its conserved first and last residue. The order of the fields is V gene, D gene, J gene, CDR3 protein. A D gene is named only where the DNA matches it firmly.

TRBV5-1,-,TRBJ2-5,CASSPRGWQETQYF
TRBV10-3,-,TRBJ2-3,CAISESGGRPDTQYF
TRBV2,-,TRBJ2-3,CASTLSDGTDTQYF
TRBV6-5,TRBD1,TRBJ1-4,CASSYAGQGNEKLFF
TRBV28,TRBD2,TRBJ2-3,CASRASGTSFTDTQYF
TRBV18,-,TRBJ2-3,CASSPSRTDTQYF
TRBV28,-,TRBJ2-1,CASSLVLSYNEQFF
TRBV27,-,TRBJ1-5,CASQGFSSNQPQHF
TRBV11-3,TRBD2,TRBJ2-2,CASSLSPGGGTGELFF
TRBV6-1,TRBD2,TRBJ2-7,CASSEIRGGSYEQYF
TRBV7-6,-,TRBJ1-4,CASSLMGRGGNEKLFF
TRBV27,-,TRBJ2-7,CASSWGINRGLYEQYF
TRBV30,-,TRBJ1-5,CAWRTSGRGNGQPQHF
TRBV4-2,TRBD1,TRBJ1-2,CASSQDPGGDYGYTF
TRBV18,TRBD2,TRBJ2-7,CASSPPGTSGNPSYEQYF
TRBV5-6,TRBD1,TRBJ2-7,CASSPGTGLYEQYF
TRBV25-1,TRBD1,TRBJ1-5,CASSAQGGMGQPQHF
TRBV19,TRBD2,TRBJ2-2,CASSIDRLAGTNGELFF
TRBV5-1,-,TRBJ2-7,CASSHGQWEYEQYF
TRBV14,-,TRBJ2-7,CASSQSGSRAYEQYF
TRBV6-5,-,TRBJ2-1,CASSYAPGLPGNEQFF
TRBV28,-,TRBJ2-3,CASVAGPKTDTQYF
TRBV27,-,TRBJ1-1,CASRFELRGNTEAFF
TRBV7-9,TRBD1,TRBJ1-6,CASSPRTGDSPLHF
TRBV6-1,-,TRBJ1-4,CASSLGVLGGKLFF
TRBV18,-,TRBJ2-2,CASSPTRTGELFF
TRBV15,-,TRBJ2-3,CATSRDLGASTDTQYF
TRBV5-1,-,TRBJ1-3,CASSFGEGNTIYF
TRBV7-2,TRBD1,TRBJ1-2,CASSPGTGSRYGYTF
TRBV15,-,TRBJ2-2,CATSRDPTLHTGELFF
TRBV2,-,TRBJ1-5,CASSEINSNQPQHF
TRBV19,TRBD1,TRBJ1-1,CASKDRTLMNTEAFF
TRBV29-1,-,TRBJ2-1,CSVVSRDTSSSYNEQFF
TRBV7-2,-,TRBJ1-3,CASTHRGAASGNTIYF
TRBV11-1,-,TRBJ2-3,CASSLDGSTDTQYF
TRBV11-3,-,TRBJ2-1,CASSSFGDEQFF
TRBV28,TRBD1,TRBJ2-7,CASSSQFVQGVGEQYF
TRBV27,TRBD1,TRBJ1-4,CASSRQGREKLFF
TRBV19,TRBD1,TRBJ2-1,CASSTPQGANYNEQFF
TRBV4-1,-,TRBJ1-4,CASRDPWDTRREKLFF
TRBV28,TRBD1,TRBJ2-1,CASSEPGQGTYNEQFF
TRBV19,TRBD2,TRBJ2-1,CASSPLAGGLSYNEQFF
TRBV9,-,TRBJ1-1,CASSTTQGTEAFF
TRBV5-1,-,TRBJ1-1,CASSFGQNTEAFF
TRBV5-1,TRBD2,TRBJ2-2,CASSLFAGGNTGELFF
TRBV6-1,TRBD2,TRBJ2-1,CASSELAGGPNEQFF
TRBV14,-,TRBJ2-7,CASSPIRSPAGEQYF
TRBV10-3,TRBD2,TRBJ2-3,CAIRGLGSTDTQYF
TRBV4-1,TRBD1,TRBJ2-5,CASSQVGAGGETQYF
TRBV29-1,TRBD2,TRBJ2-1,CSGGGDSYNEQFF
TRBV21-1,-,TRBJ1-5,CASSKSSDRGNNQPQHF
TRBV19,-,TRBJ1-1,CASSTKTGPGTEAFF
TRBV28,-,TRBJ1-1,CASSSPRHQNTEAFF
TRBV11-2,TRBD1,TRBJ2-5,CASSSRARGPPQETQYF
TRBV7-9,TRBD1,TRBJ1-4,CASSLMTGITEKLFF
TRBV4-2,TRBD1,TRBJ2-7,CASSQLQGAGYEQYF
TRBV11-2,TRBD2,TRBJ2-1,CASSLMSTGGPREYNEQFF
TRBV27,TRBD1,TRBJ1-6,CASSLVGQGVSPLHF
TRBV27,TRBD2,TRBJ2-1,CASSWPPGLAGGETYNEQFF